This TCR beta chain was sequenced during a study of OX40 agonist ivuxolimab in advanced cancers. This clone was seen only once. Measured with immunoSEQ multiplex PCR; TCRdb has only the in-frame clones, and not every one. The table lists tens of thousands of clones, around 81% of them singletons. This sequence originates from an adult with an advanced solid tumor such as melanoma, head and neck, liver or kidney cancer. This material consisted of CD4+ or CD8+ T cells sorted from blood, taken in a trial of the OX40 agonist ivuxolimab.

The CDR3 region is CASRGPNSDEQYF. Here the CDR3 DNA reads TGTGCCAGCAGAGGGCCCAATTCGGACGAGCAGTACTTC. J is TRBJ2-7 and V is TRBV6-1; unclear D gene. The CDR3 length is 13 residues. V was clipped by 6 bases and J by 5 bases, with 14 bases between them. Germline loops: CDR1 MNHNS, CDR2 SASEGT.